One sample yielded the 24 T cell receptor beta chains listed below, sequenced in a study of T cell repertoires in cytomegalovirus infection (dated by TCRdb to the late 2010s). The treatment or condition label here, explained by the study, means: in vitro stimulation with specific CMV peptide epitopes to enrich CMV-specific T cells. These TCRs' antigens remain unknown. This sample was sequenced with an Illumina HiSeq 1500. TCRdb reprocessing: public reads trimmed at Q25 with fastp, clones called with MiXCR, in-frame beta chains kept. Each entry is one CDR3 protein sequence, shown with its most common DNA and genes. The sample has approximately 280,000 distinct CDR3 sequences on record, less than 25% of them singletons. Around 20% of the sample goes to the ten largest clones. The sequencing used cultured PBMCs, collected from culture after CMV antigen stimulation. The source of these receptors is a human donor in good health (CMV status not recorded). Some clones in this sample may be carry-over from other donors' samples.

J is TRBJ1-3 and V is TRBV15; D is unresolved. This CDR3 has 13 residues. V was cut by 0 bases and J by 3 bases, with 3 bases left in between. Germline V gene data show CDR1 as LNHNV and CDR2 as YYDKDF (reference sequence). CDR3 coding DNA: TGTGCCACCAGCAGAGATTTTGGAAACACCATATATTTT. Its translation: CATSRDFGNTIYF.

The CDR3 spells CASSSTGATQETQYF. In nucleotides, the CDR3 is TGTGCCAGCAGTTCGACCGGAGCGACCCAAGAGACCCAGTACTTC. The chain uses TRBV6-5 and TRBJ2-5; D gene uncertain. With 4 bases removed from V and 1 base from J, the gap between germline ends came to 13 bases. CDR3 length: 15 amino acids. Looked up from germline, CDR1 is MNHEY and CDR2 is SVGAGI.

This clonotype was recorded at least ten times. The chain carries TRBV27 and TRBJ2-1, with 11 bases identical to TRBD2. CDR3 size: 16 residues. The germline CDR1 and CDR2 sequences are MNHEY and SMNVEV (reference sequence). V lost 4 bases and J lost 5; bases outside the gene matches: 7. The CDR3 loop reads CASSSPGLADDNEQFF. The CDR3 nucleotides are TGTGCCAGCAGTTCACCGGGACTAGCGGATGACAATGAGCAGTTCTTC.

In this sample, this clonotype turned up many times. The chain has TRBV7-3 and TRBJ2-3, with TRBD2 matching over 15 bases. There are 15 residues in the CDR3. Germline-derived CDR1 and CDR2 are SGHTA and FQGTGA. V shed 5 bases and J 5 bases; nucleotides not matched to a gene: 2. The CDR3 region is CASSRGLAGGDTQYF. The CDR3 nucleotides are TGTGCCAGCAGCCGGGGACTAGCGGGGGGAGATACGCAGTATTTT.

This clonotype was detected many times. The chain has TRBV20-1 and TRBJ2-3; TRBD2 agrees at 7 bases. This CDR3 is built from 15 residues. Losses at the gene ends were 0 bases for V and 6 bases for J; bases not matched to a gene: 9. CDR1 is DFQATT, CDR2 SNEGSKA, per germline (reference sequence). CDR3 loop: CSAREGGRMADTQYF. The CDR3 DNA reads as TGCAGTGCTAGAGAGGGCGGGAGAATGGCGGATACGCAGTATTTT.

The rearrangement links TRBV9 to TRBJ2-3; 8 bases agree with TRBD2. Germline CDR1 reads SGDLS; CDR2 reads YYNGEE. CDR3 size: 14 residues. J lost 9 bases, V lost 0 bases, and 6 bases had no gene match. The CDR3 DNA reads as TGTGCCAGCAGCGTAGGAGATTCTAGCGGGACGCAGTATTTT. Residues: CASSVGDSSGTQYF.

The chain is built from TRBV2 and TRBJ2-1, with D maybe TRBD2 (6 bases). V was clipped by 6 bases and J by 3 bases, with 15 bases between them. Germline CDR1 and CDR2: SNHLY and FYNNEI. The CDR3 has 15 amino acids. CDR3 residues: CASRADYLGYNEQFF. DNA of the CDR3: TGTGCCAGCAGAGCGGACTATTTGGGCTACAATGAGCAGTTCTTC.

On this clonotype: A read error may account for a junction end that differs from germline. The rearrangement uses TRBV7-2 and TRBJ2-7; D is unresolved. The CDR3 has 13 residues. The germline V gene has CDR1 SGHTA and CDR2 FQGNSA. DNA of the CDR3: TGTGCCAGCAGCTTCCGCGGATCCTACAAGCAGTACTTC. The encoded protein is CASSFRGSYKQYF. Full variable domain (outside the CDR3, taken from reference TRBV7-2 and TRBJ2-7): GAGVSQSPSNKVTEKGKDVELRCDPISGHTALYWYRQSLGQGLEFLIYFQGNSAPDKSGLPSDRFSAERTGGSVSTLTIQRTQQEDSAVYLCASSFRGSYKQYFGPGTRLTVT.

This clonotype showed up many times. As DNA, the CDR3 is TGTGCCAGCAGCCTAAATAGAGGGGCCACAGATACGCAGTATTTT. Translated, it gives CASSLNRGATDTQYF. The chain couples TRBV7-3 to TRBJ2-3; perhaps D is TRBD1 or TRBD2 (5 bases each). V lost 5 bases, J lost 2 bases, and 14 bases lay in between. Looked up from germline, CDR1 is SGHTA and CDR2 is FQGTGA. The length of the CDR3 is 15 residues. Based on the CDR3 plus reference TRBV7-3 and TRBJ2-3, the full variable domain is GAGVSQTPSNKVTEKGKYVELRCDPISGHTALYWYRQSLGQGPEFLIYFQGTGAADDSGLPNDRFFAVRPEGSVSTLKIQRTERGDSAVYLCASSLNRGATDTQYFGPGTRLTVL.

The V call is TRBV12-3 or TRBV12-4, the J call TRBJ2-2; D is unresolved. This CDR3 has 16 residues. Deletions cut 5 bases from V and 2 bases from J, with 15 bases between. The DNA for the CDR3 is TGTGCCAGCAGTCCCTCGGGTAGGGCAAACACCGGGGAGCTGTTTTTT. It specifies CASSPSGRANTGELFF.

This clonotype came up once. This could be a read error, since a much larger clone is one nucleotide away. This CDR3 is CVSSLSGISTDTQYF. Written as DNA, the CDR3 is TGTGTCAGCAGCCTAAGCGGAATAAGCACAGATACGCAGTATTTT. J is TRBJ2-3 and V is TRBV7-9; possibly TRBD2 for D (5 bases). CDR3 length: 15 residues. Germline assignment: CDR1 SEHNR and CDR2 FQNEAQ (reference sequence).

This clonotype was counted a few times. This chain links TRBV15 with TRBJ2-1, with TRBD2 as a possible D gene (6 bases). V was trimmed by 3 bases and J by 0 bases, leaving 15 bases between them. This CDR3 is built from 17 residues. Germline-derived CDR1 and CDR2 are LNHNV and YYDKDF (reference sequence). CDR3 sequence: CATSRTLLAASYNEQFF. The CDR3 bases are TGTGCCACCAGCAGGACCCTGTTAGCGGCCTCCTACAATGAGCAGTTCTTC.

The chain is built from TRBV4-2 and TRBJ1-3; D gene unclear. Trimming removed 0 bases at V and 2 bases at J, with 8 bases between. The CDR3 consists of 15 residues. Germline CDR1 reads LGHNA; CDR2 reads YNFKEQ. The CDR3 DNA sequence: TGTGCCAGCAGCCAAGACCAAACCCCTGGAAACACCATATATTTT. It codes for CASSQDQTPGNTIYF.

This clonotype came up many times. The J gene is TRBJ1-2, the V gene TRBV7-2, with 9 bases identical to TRBD1. With V trimmed by 2 bases and J by 8 bases, 15 bases remained unmatched. This CDR3 is 17 amino acids long. Germline CDR1 is SGHTA and CDR2 is FQGNSA. The CDR3 nucleotides read TGTGCCAGCAGCTTAAATCGGGACAGGGCAAGTTTTCGGGGCTACACCTTC. Encoded protein: CASSLNRDRASFRGYTF.

This clonotype occurred a few times. The chain has TRBV4-1 and TRBJ2-1, with D unresolved. The V and J ends lost 0 bases and 6 bases respectively, with 24 bases between them. The CDR3 runs 19 residues. The V gene's germline CDR1 is MGHRA and CDR2 YSYEKL. The CDR3 nucleotides are TGCGCCAGCAGCCAAGATAGAACCCGCCTCAGCCCGCGATCCAATGAGCAGTTCTTC. Translation: CASSQDRTRLSPRSNEQFF.

In its sample, this clonotype was seen a few times. The chain employs TRBV7-9 and TRBJ1-1; D is unclear. The germline CDR1 and CDR2 sequences are SEHNR and FQNEAQ (reference sequence). The CDR3 covers 13 residues. V was pared by 6 bases and J by 3 bases, with 11 bases between. The CDR3 nucleotides are TGTGCCAGCAGGGATCCTAGGGACACTGAAGCTTTCTTT. Its protein is CASRDPRDTEAFF.

The chain has TRBV7-2 and TRBJ2-7; TRBD1 matches at 9 bases. CDR1 is SGHTA and CDR2 is FQGNSA in the germline V gene. The J segment lost 5 bases and the V segment lost 5 bases, leaving 19 bases of the junction unmatched. The length of the CDR3 is 18 residues. The CDR3 is CASSDGLRVGQGTDEQYF. In nucleotides, the CDR3 is TGTGCCAGCAGCGATGGGTTGAGAGTGGGACAGGGAACCGACGAGCAGTACTTC.

This clonotype showed up just a few times. The chain links TRBV12-3 or TRBV12-4 to TRBJ1-1; no clear D. Trimming stripped 1 base from V and 4 bases from J, with 10 bases between. The CDR3 is 14 amino acids. In DNA, the CDR3 is TGTGCCAGCAGTTTAGGTTCGGGGTTCACTGAAGCTTTCTTT. Its protein product is CASSLGSGFTEAFF.

J is TRBJ1-2 and V is TRBV24-1; D remains ambiguous. Germline V gives CDR1 KGHDR, CDR2 SFDVKD. V was clipped by 4 bases and J by 6 bases, with 8 bases between them. The CDR3 has 12 residues. CDR3 bases: TGTGCCACCAGTGACCCAAACCATGGCTACACCTTC. It translates to CATSDPNHGYTF.

This clonotype was seen only a few times. The rearrangement links TRBV2 to TRBJ2-5; D is perhaps TRBD2 (6 bases). Germline V CDR1 and CDR2: SNHLY, FYNNEI. The CDR3 contains 16 residues. V gave up 7 bases and J gave up 2 bases, with 20 bases separating them. For the CDR3, the DNA is TGTGCCAGCACCGAACCTAGCGCAAGACCTCAAGAGACCCAGTACTTC. It encodes CASTEPSARPQETQYF. The full variable domain, rest sourced from reference TRBV2 and TRBJ2-5, is EPEVTQTPSHQVTQMGQEVILRCVPISNHLYFYWYRQILGQKVEFLVSFYNNEISEKSEIFDDQFSVERPDGSNFTLKIRSTKLEDSAMYFCASTEPSARPQETQYFGPGTRLLVL.

This clonotype was found a few times. The V call is TRBV20-1, the J call TRBJ2-7, with 10 bases identical to TRBD2. V gave up 0 bases and J gave up 7 bases; unmatched junction bases: 9. There are 15 residues in the CDR3. CDR1 is DFQATT, CDR2 SNEGSKA, per germline (reference sequence). CDR3 bases: TGCAGTGCTAGAGATCCCCTAGCGGGAGTAGGGGAGCAGTACTTC. It specifies CSARDPLAGVGEQYF.

The chain uses TRBV7-9 and TRBJ1-1, with D perhaps TRBD1 (6 bases). Trimming shortened V by 6 bases and J by 4 bases, and 15 bases separated the two germline ends. CDR1 is SEHNR and CDR2 is FQNEAQ in the germline V gene (reference sequence). CDR3 length: 14 residues. For the CDR3, the DNA is TGTGCCAGCAGTTCGGACAGTCCCGGCACTGAAGCTTTCTTT. Translation gives CASSSDSPGTEAFF.

As for this clonotype: Since a much larger clone is just one base distant, this may be a read error. This chain uses TRBV7-2 with TRBJ1-5; 7 nucleotides agree with TRBD1. The junction had 8 bases not matched to a gene; V was cut back by 3 bases and J by 6 bases. CDR3 length: 15 residues. Germline V gene sequence: CDR1 SGHTA, CDR2 FQGNSA. CDR3 sequence (DNA): TGTGCCAGCAGCTTCACAGGGGTGGCAAGTCAGCCCCAGCATTTT. Encoded protein: CASSFTGVASQPQHF.

The genes are TRBV6-1 and TRBJ2-1; weak D call: TRBD1 (6 bases). This CDR3 spans 13 amino acids. The V end was cut by 6 bases, the J end by 10 bases, with 16 bases between. Germline V gene data show CDR1 as MNHNS and CDR2 as SASEGT. CDR3 in DNA: TGTGCCAGCAGGAACGGACCAGGGGTCGAGCAGTTCTTC. It translates to CASRNGPGVEQFF.